One T cell receptor beta chain is described in this entry. These data originate in a study of blood T cell repertoires in COVID-19. Study at large: The United States, Italy and Spain supplied acute and convalescent COVID-19 samples. PBMCs, B-cell-depleted T cells, or T cells were the source of the cDNA or gDNA that made up the material.

Study processing details: Estimation of nucleated cell counts was performed using reference gene primer amplification. Profiling relied on immunoSEQ multiplex PCR, and the TCRdb table lists in-frame clones only, not all of them. The D gene and trimming were derived from the DNA, and the V and J assignments and clone size from that table. The sample contains about 50,000 clones, approximately 89% of which appear only once. V dropped 0 bases and J dropped 6; count of bases not matched to a gene: 6. Germline V lookup: CDR1 SGHRS, CDR2 YFSETQ. The CDR3 spans 15 residues. Sequenced input: peripheral blood. The TCR originated in an older man with active or convalescent COVID-19. V and J are TRBV5-1 and TRBJ2-3; 8 bases align to TRBD2. CDR3 DNA sequence: TGCGCCAGCAGCTTGGAGGCGACTAGCGCCGATACGCAGTATTTT. Translation gives CASSLEATSADTQYF. The full variable domain, rest sourced from reference TRBV5-1 and TRBJ2-3, is KAGVTQTPRYLIKTRGQQVTLSCSPISGHRSVSWYQQTPGQGLQFLFEYFSETQRNKGNFPGRFSGRQFSNSRSEMNVSTLELGDSALYLCASSLEATSADTQYFGPGTRLTVL.